The next 15 T cell receptor beta chains were all read from a single sample in a study of regulatory T cells in long-lasting Graves disease. To make TCR beta libraries, researchers used iRepertoire HTBI primers and Arm-PCR of CDR3 regions. In TCRdb, the multiplex PCR reads were re-called with MiXCR into one record per CDR3 protein. This sample yields around 420,000 distinct CDR3 sequences, of which around 16% are seen a single time; under 9% belongs to the top ten. The time point here: newly diagnosed GD, antithyroid drugs for less than 3 months. The TCR library was made from RNA extracted from PBMCs. This sample was shared with a second study, whose subject was T cells in Graves' hyperthyroidism and ophthalmopathy.

The sequenced sample was peripheral blood mononuclear cells (PBMCs), obtained at new diagnosis, from a patient treated with antithyroid drugs. These receptors all stem from a woman in her thirties or forties with Graves disease.

This clonotype was detected ten times or more. The chain joins TRBV20-1 to TRBJ2-2; the D gene is possibly TRBD1 (8 bases). The V and J ends lost 6 bases and 0 bases respectively, with 11 bases between them. Germline CDR1 DFQATT, CDR2 SNEGSKA (reference sequence). This CDR3 region has 14 residues. In DNA form, the CDR3 reads TGCAGTGCACAGGGGGGGGCGAACACCGGGGAGCTGTTTTTT. This codes for CSAQGGANTGELFF.

This clonotype was seen more than once but under ten times. This chain joins TRBV5-6 and TRBJ1-5; possible D gene TRBD1, 6 bases. Germline CDR1 is SGHDT and CDR2 is YYEEEE. With 0 bases removed from V and 1 base from J, the gap between germline ends came to 11 bases. The CDR3 spans 16 residues. The CDR3 sequence is CASSLGGRGSNQPQHF. CDR3 bases: TGTGCCAGCAGCTTGGGGGGGCGCGGGAGCAATCAGCCCCAGCATTTT.

This clonotype has a count of ten or more. The rearrangement uses TRBV25-1 and TRBJ1-5; a weak D match, TRBD1 (6 bases). Germline V gene sequence: CDR1 MGHDK, CDR2 SYGVNS. V shed 1 base and J shed 6 bases, with 10 bases lying between them. The length of the CDR3 is 14 residues. The CDR3 loop is CASSESTGTQPQHF. CDR3 nucleotide sequence: TGTGCCAGCAGTGAATCCACAGGGACTCAGCCCCAGCATTTT.

A few counts support this clonotype. The genes are TRBV3-1 and TRBJ2-3; TRBD2 might be the D (5 bases). Germline V gene data show CDR1 as LGHDT and CDR2 as YNNKEL (reference sequence). Trimming removed 1 base at V and 4 bases at J, with 15 bases between. The CDR3 has 16 residues. CDR3 coding DNA: TGTGCCAGCAGCCAAGGTCGAGCGGTGGGCCCAGATACGCAGTATTTT. Amino acids: CASSQGRAVGPDTQYF.

In this sample, this clonotype turned up many times. The CDR3 sequence is CASSLSGTTEQYF. The CDR3 DNA reads as TGTGCCAGCAGCCTTTCCGGGACAACCGAGCAGTACTTC. The genes are TRBV7-9 and TRBJ2-7, with D perhaps TRBD1 (6 bases). The V gene's germline CDR1 is SEHNR and CDR2 FQNEAQ (reference sequence). This CDR3 has 13 amino acids. The ends were cut back, 5 bases at V and 6 bases at J, with 14 bases in the middle.

This clonotype was observed a handful of times. The V call is TRBV20-1, the J call TRBJ2-1; TRBD2 matches 9 bases. The CDR3 totals 14 residues. V lost 3 bases and J lost 6; bases outside the gene matches: 6. Germline loops: CDR1 DFQATT, CDR2 SNEGSKA (reference sequence). The CDR3 bases are TGCAGTGCTAGTCGTGGGACTAGCTTCAATGAGCAGTTCTTC. Translated, it gives CSASRGTSFNEQFF.

As concerns this clonotype: This may arise from a read error, as a much more abundant clone is one base away. CDR3 loop: CASSVRQGMKTEAFF. CDR3 nucleotides: TGTGCCAGCAGCGTAAGACAGGGAATGAAGACTGAAGCTTTCTTT. The chain combines TRBV2 with TRBJ1-1; 7 nucleotides match TRBD1. CDR3 length: 15 amino acids. The germline V gene encodes CDR1 SNHLY and CDR2 FYNNEI.

This clonotype was detected many times. This chain uses TRBV6-5 with TRBJ2-7; D unclear. CDR3 length: 11 amino acids. The V gene lost 2 bases and the J gene lost 5 bases, with 4 bases spanning the gap. Germline CDR1 reads MNHEY; CDR2 reads SVGAGI. The CDR3 region is CASSYGDEQYF. The CDR3 bases are TGTGCCAGCAGTTACGGCGACGAGCAGTACTTC.

This clonotype occurred many times. The chain recombines TRBV6-1 with TRBJ2-1, with no clear D. Trimming cost V 5 bases and J 4 bases, with 6 bases left between them. Germline V lookup: CDR1 MNHNS, CDR2 SASEGT. The CDR3 contains 12 residues. CDR3 DNA sequence: TGTGCCAGCAGTCGACTTTACAATGAGCAGTTCTTC. This sequence encodes CASSRLYNEQFF.

This rearrangement joins TRBV30 to TRBJ1-4; D is ambiguous. The CDR3 loop spans 13 amino acids. Germline CDR1 GTSNPN, CDR2 SVGIG (reference sequence). V was trimmed by 0 bases and J by 7 bases, leaving 9 bases between them. The CDR3 DNA reads TGTGCCTGGAGTGTACCTGAGGTTGAAAAACTGTTTTTT. Translating gives CAWSVPEVEKLFF. Using reference TRBV30 and TRBJ1-4 for the parts outside the CDR3, the full variable domain is SQTIHQWPATLVQPVGSPLSLECTVEGTSNPNLYWYRQAAGRGLQLLFYSVGIGQISSEVPQNLSASRPQDRQFILSSKKLLLSDSGFYLCAWSVPEVEKLFFGSGTQLSVL.

This rearrangement joins TRBV9 to TRBJ2-2; 10 bases match TRBD2. The V segment lost 0 bases and the J segment 3 bases; nucleotides outside the gene matches: 14. The CDR3 length is 20 residues. CDR1 and CDR2 from the germline V gene are SGDLS and YYNGEE. The CDR3 DNA reads TGTGCCAGCAGCGTAGGTCCAGCGGGAGGGCCGGTCCCAGACACCGGGGAGCTGTTTTTT. As protein: CASSVGPAGGPVPDTGELFF. Together with reference TRBV9 and TRBJ2-2, the CDR3 gives the full variable domain: DSGVTQTPKHLITATGQRVTLRCSPRSGDLSVYWYQQSLDQGLQFLIQYYNGEERAKGNILERFSAQQFPDLHSELNLSSLELGDSALYFCASSVGPAGGPVPDTGELFFGEGSRLTVL.

The gene calls are TRBV5-1 and TRBJ2-1; TRBD2 aligns across 11 bases. Germline CDR1 reads SGHRS; CDR2 reads YFSETQ. Unmatched junction bases numbered 14, after V lost 6 bases and J lost 9 bases. The CDR3 runs to 16 residues. CDR3 DNA sequence: TGCGCCAGCACCCTGTTGGGACTAGCGGAGAGAGTTGAGCAGTTCTTC. It encodes CASTLLGLAERVEQFF.

There are many counts of this clonotype. In nucleotides, the CDR3 is TGTGCCAGCAGCTTCATGGACACTGAAGCTTTCTTT. It codes for CASSFMDTEAFF. The V call is TRBV7-9, the J call TRBJ1-1; D is undetermined. Germline-derived CDR1 and CDR2 are SEHNR and FQNEAQ (reference sequence). There are 12 residues in the CDR3. The V and J ends lost 3 bases and 3 bases respectively, with 5 bases between them.

This clonotype was recorded many times. This chain links TRBV7-3 with TRBJ2-3; no definite D call. The CDR3 is 14 amino acids. In germline, CDR1 is SGHTA, CDR2 FQGTGA. Trimming pared 2 bases from V and 0 bases from J, leaving 6 bases between. CDR3 nucleotide sequence: TGTGCCAGCAGCTTAGGGGTTAGCACAGATACGCAGTATTTT. It encodes CASSLGVSTDTQYF.

Note on this clonotype: A far larger clone is one nucleotide away, so this likely arose from a read error. This chain uses TRBV5-1 with TRBJ2-7; D is ambiguous. This CDR3 has 14 residues. The ends were cut back, 0 bases at V and 7 bases at J, with 14 bases in the middle. CDR1 and CDR2 (germline): SGHRS, YFSETQ. CDR3 protein: CASSLVQPVDEQYF. CDR3 bases: TGCGCCAGCAGCTTGGTTCAGCCGGTGGATGAGCAGTACTTC.